Below, 32 T cell receptor beta chains from the same sample are listed, as sequenced in a study of shared clonotypes between healthy human individuals. Sequenced by immunoSEQ multiplex PCR; TCRdb stores in-frame clones only, minus some. The table records 450,000 to 650,000 clones, around three quarters of them present only once. The sequencing input was PBMCs. The origin of the receptors is a woman in her 40s in good health. Some clones in this sample may be carry-over from other donors' samples.

This chain uses TRBV28 with TRBJ1-2, with D unclear. The V and J ends lost 2 bases and 6 bases respectively, with 13 bases between them. CDR1 is MDHEN and CDR2 is SYDVKM in the germline V gene. The CDR3 length is 14 residues. The CDR3 coding sequence is TGTGCCAGCAGTTTAGCGGATCGTGGGAATGGCTACACCTTC. Translated, it gives CASSLADRGNGYTF.

The CDR3: CASSLVGARGYEQYF. CDR3 DNA sequence: TGTGCCAGCAGCTTAGTGGGGGCCAGGGGTTACGAGCAGTACTTC. The V call is TRBV7-2, the J call TRBJ2-7; perhaps TRBD1 as D (6 bases). The CDR3 has 15 amino acids. The V gene's germline CDR1 is SGHTA and CDR2 FQGNSA. V gave up 1 base and J gave up 4 bases, with 14 bases separating them.

The rearrangement uses TRBV7-9 and TRBJ2-7; D perhaps matches TRBD2 (5 bases). The CDR3 consists of 13 residues. With 6 bases removed from V and 6 bases from J, the gap between germline ends came to 15 bases. The germline V gene encodes CDR1 SEHNR and CDR2 FQNEAQ (reference sequence). The CDR3 DNA reads TGTGCCAGCAGTACAGACGGCGGGCGCGAGCAGTACTTC. Encoded protein: CASSTDGGREQYF.

The chain links TRBV7-9 to TRBJ1-4; D gene unclear. V dropped 5 bases and J dropped 0 bases, with 13 bases sitting between them. The CDR3 has 16 amino acids. Germline lookup yields CDR1 SEHNR and CDR2 FQNEAQ (reference sequence). CDR3 coding DNA: TGTGCCAGCAGCCCTGAGGGAGGGTCAACTAATGAAAAACTGTTTTTT. Translating gives CASSPEGGSTNEKLFF.

The chain employs TRBV28 and TRBJ2-7, with 7 bases that match TRBD2. Germline CDR1 is MDHEN and CDR2 is SYDVKM. This CDR3 spans 16 amino acids. V shed 1 base and J 3 bases; nucleotides not matched to a gene: 9. DNA for the CDR3: TGTGCCAGCAGTTTATCGGGGACTACTGACTTCTACGAGCAGTACTTC. It is translated as CASSLSGTTDFYEQYF. Full variable domain (missing parts from reference TRBV28 and TRBJ2-7): DVKVTQSSRYLVKRTGEKVFLECVQDMDHENMFWYRQDPGLGLRLIYFSYDVKMKEKGDIPEGYSVSREKKERFSLILESASTNQTSMYLCASSLSGTTDFYEQYFGPGTRLTVT.

V and J are TRBV7-3 and TRBJ2-7, with TRBD2 identical over 13 bases. The junction had 8 bases not matched to a gene; V was cut back by 5 bases and J by 7 bases. Germline CDR1 and CDR2: SGHTA and FQGTGA. The CDR3 extends over 15 amino acids. As DNA, the CDR3 is TGTGCCAGCAGCCCCGGACTAGCGGGAGATCAGGAGCAGTACTTC. Translation gives CASSPGLAGDQEQYF.

The V gene is TRBV7-2, the J gene TRBJ2-1, with D possibly matching TRBD1 (6 bases). Germline values: CDR1 SGHTA, CDR2 FQGNSA. V was trimmed by 2 bases and J by 10 bases, leaving 12 bases between them. The CDR3 sequence is 13 residues long. CDR3 in DNA: TGTGCCAGCAGCTTATACCAGGGGAAGGAGCAGTTCTTC. Its translation: CASSLYQGKEQFF.

This chain uses TRBV29-1 with TRBJ1-1; D call uncertain. Trimming pared 4 bases from V and 6 bases from J, leaving 9 bases between. Germline assignment: CDR1 SQVTM and CDR2 ANQGSEA. This CDR3 is built from 11 residues. CDR3 in DNA: TGCAGCGTTGGTGACGTGGCTGAAGCTTTCTTT. It encodes CSVGDVAEAFF.

The rearrangement joins TRBV4-1 to TRBJ1-2; the D gene is possibly TRBD1 (5 bases). Germline CDR1 reads MGHRA; CDR2 reads YSYEKL. The CDR3 sequence is 14 residues long. V was clipped by 2 bases and J by 8 bases, with 15 bases between them. The CDR3 region has the DNA TGCGCCAGCAGCCAACCCAGGCAGGGTCGCGGCTACACCTTC. Translation gives CASSQPRQGRGYTF.

V and J are TRBV28 and TRBJ1-2; a weak D match, TRBD1 (5 bases). V lost 3 bases to trimming and J lost 5 bases, with 10 bases between them. The CDR3 is 13 amino acids. Germline-derived CDR1 and CDR2 are MDHEN and SYDVKM. CDR3 loop: CASSFRDWYGYTF. The CDR3 bases are TGTGCCAGCAGTTTCAGGGATTGGTATGGCTACACCTTC.

The rearrangement joins TRBV27 to TRBJ2-1; D possibly corresponds to TRBD1 (6 bases). The length of the CDR3 is 11 residues. The germline V gene has CDR1 MNHEY and CDR2 SMNVEV (reference sequence). V was shortened by 6 bases and J by 10 bases, with 10 bases between the two germline ends. CDR3 DNA: TGTGCCAGCAGCGACGGGACAGAGCAGTTCTTC. It encodes CASSDGTEQFF.

V gene TRBV27 combines with J gene TRBJ2-1, with 10 bases matching TRBD1. Trimming cost V 5 bases and J 2 bases; bases outside gene matches: 6. The CDR3 sequence is 16 residues long. CDR1 is MNHEY, CDR2 SMNVEV, per germline (reference sequence). This CDR3 reads CASSPTGTGAYNEQFF. CDR3 coding DNA: TGTGCCAGCAGTCCTACCGGGACAGGGGCCTACAATGAGCAGTTCTTC.

The V call is TRBV4-1, the J call TRBJ2-5; TRBD2 agrees at 7 bases. The J segment lost 4 bases and the V segment lost 4 bases, leaving 9 bases of the junction unmatched. The CDR3 runs to 15 residues. Germline V gene data show CDR1 as MGHRA and CDR2 as YSYEKL. The CDR3, as DNA: TGCGCCAGCAGCCCCCAGCGGGAAGTTAGAGAGACCCAGTACTTC. Translation: CASSPQREVRETQYF.

The chain is built from TRBV21-1 and TRBJ2-4; TRBD2 is taken as the D call from the table, unchecked against the DNA. TRBV21-1 corresponds to a pseudogene. The CDR3 runs to 16 residues. CDR3 residues: CASSKEARLAKNIQYF. The CDR3 nucleotides are TGTGCCAGCAGCAAAGAAGCGCGACTAGCCAAAAACATTCAGTACTTC.

This chain uses TRBV5-1 with TRBJ2-1, with D unresolved. The CDR3 has 14 amino acids. Germline values: CDR1 SGHRS, CDR2 YFSETQ. Trimming pared 4 bases from V and 5 bases from J, leaving 13 bases between. In DNA form, the CDR3 reads TGCGCCAGCAGCACCATATCTACGGACAATGAGCAGTTCTTC. Protein: CASSTISTDNEQFF.

Worth noting for this clone: A much larger clone differs by one base, so this may be a read error. The J gene is TRBJ2-2, the V gene TRBV7-3; D possibly matches TRBD1 or TRBD2 (5 bases each). V was cut by 5 bases and J by 4 bases, with 11 bases left in between. Germline CDR1 is SGHTA and CDR2 is FQGTGA. The CDR3 contains 14 residues. The CDR3 loop is CASSLGTATGELFF. DNA for the CDR3: TGTGCCAGCAGCCTCGGGACCGCCACCGGGGAGCTGTTTTTT.

The V gene is TRBV10-3, the J gene TRBJ2-1; possibly TRBD1 for D (5 bases). The CDR3 consists of 13 residues. Trimming shortened V by 6 bases and J by 5 bases, and 11 bases separated the two germline ends. Germline V gene lookup returns CDR1 ENHRY and CDR2 SYGVKD. In DNA, the CDR3 is TGTGCCATCAGGGACACGTCCCACAATGAGCAGTTCTTC. Amino acids: CAIRDTSHNEQFF.

The chain is built from TRBV18 and TRBJ2-1; the match to TRBD2 covers 8 bases. V trimming: 3 bases; J trimming: 7 bases; junction bases outside the gene matches: 8. Germline V gene data show CDR1 as KGHSH and CDR2 as LQKENI. This CDR3 region has 15 residues. The CDR3 loop reads CASSPTGGPGNEQFF. The CDR3 DNA sequence: TGTGCCAGCTCACCTACGGGAGGGCCCGGGAATGAGCAGTTCTTC.

This clone was recorded once. The chain uses TRBV5-1 and TRBJ2-7; 8 nucleotides match TRBD1. The CDR3 extends over 18 amino acids. V shed 7 bases, J shed 1 base, and the junction held 19 bases outside the gene matches. CDR1 and CDR2 (germline): SGHRS, YFSETQ. CDR3 residues: CASAPGPLGQGASYEQYF. CDR3 in DNA: TGCGCCAGCGCCCCCGGCCCGTTAGGGCAGGGGGCTTCCTACGAGCAGTACTTC.

The rearrangement joins TRBV10-2 to TRBJ1-4; 8 nucleotides match TRBD1. Looked up from germline, CDR1 is WSHSY and CDR2 is SAAADI. V shed 2 bases, J shed 5 bases, and the junction held 7 bases outside the gene matches. The CDR3 loop spans 16 amino acids. The CDR3 nucleotides read TGCGCCAGCAGTGAGACGTACAGGGGGTCCAATGAAAAACTGTTTTTT. Amino acids: CASSETYRGSNEKLFF.

This clone was counted once. V gene TRBV7-9 combines with J gene TRBJ1-2; TRBD1 is a possible D gene (5 bases). V lost 5 bases and J 3 bases, leaving 13 bases between the germline ends. The CDR3 loop spans 14 amino acids. Germline V gives CDR1 SEHNR, CDR2 FQNEAQ (reference sequence). Here the CDR3 reads CASSRRGGDYGYTF. DNA for the CDR3: TGTGCCAGCAGCCGTCGTGGGGGGGACTATGGCTACACCTTC.

The rearrangement links TRBV7-3 to TRBJ2-7, with D possibly TRBD1 on 5 matching bases. Germline values: CDR1 SGHTA, CDR2 FQGTGA. The CDR3 runs to 13 residues. V was pared by 4 bases and J by 3 bases, with 10 bases between. CDR3 loop: CASSSFQGYEQYF. The DNA for the CDR3 is TGTGCCAGCAGCTCCTTCCAGGGCTACGAGCAGTACTTC.

The chain joins TRBV5-5 to TRBJ2-2; no firm D call. Trimming pared 0 bases from V and 0 bases from J, leaving 6 bases between. The CDR3 covers 15 residues. CDR1 and CDR2 from the germline V gene are SGHKS and YYEKEE (reference sequence). The CDR3 here is CASSLASTNTGELFF. The CDR3 nucleotides read TGTGCCAGCAGCTTGGCCAGCACGAACACCGGGGAGCTGTTTTTT. Variable domain in full (rest from reference TRBV5-5 and TRBJ2-2): DAGVTQSPTHLIKTRGQQVTLRCSPISGHKSVSWYQQVLGQGPQFIFQYYEKEERGRGNFPDRFSARQFPNYSSELNVNALLLGDSALYLCASSLASTNTGELFFGEGSRLTVL.

The chain recombines TRBV15 with TRBJ2-2; no definite D call. Germline V CDR1 and CDR2: LNHNV, YYDKDF (reference sequence). The V end lost 6 bases, the J end lost 7 bases, and 9 bases lay between the germline ends. The CDR3 has 12 amino acids. As DNA, the CDR3 is TGTGCCACCAGTAACGCGCACGGGGAGCTGTTTTTT. Translation: CATSNAHGELFF.

The V call is TRBV5-4, the J call TRBJ2-3; D perhaps matches TRBD2 (6 bases). Trimming cost V 3 bases and J 6 bases, with 14 bases left between them. Per the germline V gene, CDR1 is SGHNT and CDR2 is YYREEE (reference sequence). The CDR3 totals 14 residues. The CDR3 DNA reads as TGTGCCAGCAGCTCCGGGAGTGCGGGGGATACGCAGTATTTT. This encodes CASSSGSAGDTQYF. The full variable domain, completed using reference TRBV5-4 and TRBJ2-3, is ETGVTQSPTHLIKTRGQQVTLRCSSQSGHNTVSWYQQALGQGPQFIFQYYREEENGRGNFPPRFSGLQFPNYSSELNVNALELDDSALYLCASSSGSAGDTQYFGPGTRLTVL.

This rearrangement joins TRBV28 to TRBJ1-1, with D possibly TRBD1 on 5 matching bases. Germline assignment: CDR1 MDHEN and CDR2 SYDVKM. This CDR3 is built from 15 residues. V lost 7 bases and J 0 bases, leaving 15 bases between the germline ends. CDR3 nucleotide sequence: TGTGCCAGCATAGGAACAGGTCTCATGAACACTGAAGCTTTCTTT. Amino acid sequence: CASIGTGLMNTEAFF.

Remarks on this clone: With a far larger clone one base away, a read error is the likely cause. V and J are TRBV30 and TRBJ1-2, with 9 bases fitting TRBD1. In germline, CDR1 is GTSNPN, CDR2 SVGIG (reference sequence). CDR3 length equals 14 residues. The CDR3 DNA is TGTGCCTGGAGGTGGACAGGGGCGGGCTATGGCTACGCCTTC. Translation gives CAWRWTGAGYGYAF. Drawing the rest from reference TRBV30 and TRBJ1-2, the complete variable domain is SQTIHQWPATLVQPVGSPLSLECTVEGTSNPNLYWYRQAAGRGLQLLFYSVGIGQISSEVPQNLSASRPQDRQFILSSKKLLLSDSGFYLCAWRWTGAGYGYAFGSGTRLTVV.

This chain joins TRBV7-8 and TRBJ2-7; 11 nucleotides match TRBD2. V dropped 4 bases and J dropped 4; count of bases not matched to a gene: 6. The CDR3 totals 15 residues. The germline V gene encodes CDR1 SGHVS and CDR2 FQNEAQ. Here the CDR3 DNA reads TGTGCCAGCAGCTCTTTAGCGGGAGGGCCTTACGAGCAGTACTTC. Encoded protein: CASSSLAGGPYEQYF.

This chain links TRBV18 with TRBJ1-1; no clear D gene. The CDR3 runs 13 residues. V lost 3 bases to trimming and J lost 5 bases, with 10 bases between them. Per germline, CDR1 KGHSH and CDR2 LQKENI. CDR3 residues: CASSPSVSTEAFF. CDR3 coding DNA: TGTGCCAGCTCACCGAGCGTCAGTACTGAAGCTTTCTTT.

The chain is built from TRBV28 and TRBJ2-5; 15 positions match TRBD2. V trimming: 7 bases; J trimming: 5 bases; junction bases outside the gene matches: 8. CDR3 size: 16 residues. The germline V gene has CDR1 MDHEN and CDR2 SYDVKM. CDR3 sequence: CASTTGTSGRWETQYF. The DNA for the CDR3 is TGTGCCAGCACGACGGGGACTAGCGGGAGGTGGGAGACCCAGTACTTC.

The rearrangement uses TRBV7-9 and TRBJ2-7, with a possible D match to TRBD2 (6 bases). Trimming removed 5 bases at V and 0 bases at J, with 14 bases between. CDR3 length equals 15 residues. Germline CDR1 is SEHNR and CDR2 is FQNEAQ (reference sequence). CDR3 residues: CASSPLGGNSYEQYF. The DNA of the CDR3 is TGTGCCAGCAGCCCCCTGGGGGGTAACTCCTACGAGCAGTACTTC.

The chain's CDR3 is CASSQEYSNTEAFF. The CDR3 nucleotides read TGTGCCAGCAGTCAAGAATATTCCAACACTGAAGCTTTCTTT. The V gene is TRBV28, the J gene TRBJ1-1; D unclear. Trimming took 5 bases from V and 2 from J, leaving 12 bases between them. The CDR3 is made up of 14 amino acids. Germline values: CDR1 MDHEN, CDR2 SYDVKM.